The 30 T cell receptor beta chains listed next were all sequenced from one sample in a study of blood T cells in healthy people across ages. With a J-beta primer mix and a sample-barcoded 5' primer, a second PCR ran about 6 to 11 cycles. TCRdb fed the 5' RACE reads into MiXCR, producing one record per CDR3 protein. Of roughly 730,000 distinct CDR3 sequences listed, roughly three fifths are singletons. Sequences were obtained from blood. The receptors stem from a middle-aged man in good health.

Comments on this clonotype: The conserved phenylalanine or tryptophan normally closing the CDR3 is absent here, so this likely arose from a read error. The limits of the CDR3 on the DNA are not certain, so only TCRdb's listed CDR3 is given. This chain links TRBV4-2 with TRBJ2-1. With termini counted, the CDR3 has 8 amino acids. Germline loops: CDR1 LGHNA, CDR2 YNFKEQ. CDR3 amino acids: CASSQDNT.

This clonotype was seen a few times. The V call is TRBV29-1, the J call TRBJ1-1; D unclear. V dropped 6 bases and J dropped 6 bases, with 14 bases sitting between them. The germline gives CDR1 SQVTM, CDR2 ANQGSEA. This CDR3 contains 12 residues. CDR3 protein: CSVARHSAEAFF. CDR3 bases: TGCAGCGTGGCCAGACATTCCGCTGAAGCTTTCTTT.

This rearrangement joins TRBV20-1 to TRBJ2-1; D perhaps matches TRBD1 (6 bases). Germline loops: CDR1 DFQATT, CDR2 SNEGSKA (reference sequence). The CDR3 contains 16 residues. Trimming removed 3 bases from V and 5 bases from J, with 20 bases in between. CDR3 DNA: TGCAGTGCTAGCCTCGTGGCCACAGGGTGGCACAATGAGCAGTTCTTC. It encodes CSASLVATGWHNEQFF.

V is TRBV4-3 and J is TRBJ2-1, with D possibly being TRBD1 (6 bases). V was cut by 3 bases and J by 8 bases, with 14 bases left in between. The CDR3 consists of 14 residues. Germline values: CDR1 LGHNA, CDR2 YSLEER. The CDR3 sequence: CASSQRDTDDEQFF. CDR3 sequence (DNA): TGCGCCAGCAGCCAGAGGGACACAGACGATGAGCAGTTCTTC.

This clonotype was seen only a few times. V gene TRBV5-5 combines with J gene TRBJ2-5; D gene ambiguous. Between the trimmed V and J ends, which lost 3 bases and 4 bases, there was a span of 4 bases. The CDR3 length is 11 residues. Germline V gene lookup returns CDR1 SGHKS and CDR2 YYEKEE (reference sequence). The CDR3 region is CASSWLETQYF. The CDR3 DNA follows: TGTGCCAGCAGCTGGCTAGAGACCCAGTACTTC.

The rearrangement uses TRBV5-1 and TRBJ2-5; maybe TRBD2 (6 bases). From germline, CDR1 is SGHRS and CDR2 YFSETQ. Trimming removed 1 base at V and 4 bases at J, with 11 bases between. The CDR3 is 14 residues long. The CDR3 protein is CASSLWVGGETQYF. CDR3 coding DNA: TGCGCCAGCAGCTTGTGGGTCGGGGGAGAGACCCAGTACTTC. The full variable domain, rest sourced from reference TRBV5-1 and TRBJ2-5, is KAGVTQTPRYLIKTRGQQVTLSCSPISGHRSVSWYQQTPGQGLQFLFEYFSETQRNKGNFPGRFSGRQFSNSRSEMNVSTLELGDSALYLCASSLWVGGETQYFGPGTRLLVL.

This clonotype was observed at least ten times. The chain recombines TRBV10-3 with TRBJ2-5; D is possibly TRBD1 (6 bases). Germline V gene data show CDR1 as ENHRY and CDR2 as SYGVKD. V lost 6 bases and J lost 5, with 16 bases in between. The CDR3 extends over 14 amino acids. The CDR3 sequence: CAIRPRDTWETQYF. The CDR3 nucleotides are TGTGCCATCAGACCCCGGGACACCTGGGAGACCCAGTACTTC.

The chain is built from TRBV27 and TRBJ2-7, with D tentatively TRBD1 (5 bases). The germline V and J ends were trimmed by 8 bases and 3 bases, with 8 bases remaining between them. The CDR3 has 11 amino acids. From germline, CDR1 is MNHEY and CDR2 SMNVEV (reference sequence). In DNA, the CDR3 is TGTGCCAGCCGGACACTCTACGAGCAGTACTTC. It encodes CASRTLYEQYF.

The chain links TRBV6-2 or TRBV6-3 to TRBJ2-6, with unresolved D. This CDR3 has 15 amino acids. Germline CDR1 and CDR2: MNHEY and SVGEGT. The V and J ends lost 7 bases and 0 bases respectively, with 10 bases between them. The CDR3 loop is CASNHVLSGANVLTF. CDR3 nucleotides: TGTGCCAGCAACCACGTCCTCTCTGGGGCCAACGTCCTGACTTTC.

The rearrangement links TRBV28 to TRBJ2-3, with D possibly being TRBD1 (5 bases). The CDR3 is 15 amino acids. CDR1 and CDR2 (germline): MDHEN, SYDVKM. The V end lost 1 base, the J end lost 1 base, and 9 bases lay between the germline ends. The CDR3 DNA follows: TGTGCCAGCAGTTTATTAGACAGACGCACAGATACGCAGTATTTT. Protein: CASSLLDRRTDTQYF.

The chain recombines TRBV9 with TRBJ2-5; TRBD2 agrees at 7 bases. Germline lookup yields CDR1 SGDLS and CDR2 YYNGEE. This CDR3 comprises 15 residues. The ends lost 2 bases at V and 2 bases at J; junction bases unmatched: 6. The CDR3 nucleotides are TGTGCCAGCAGCGTGGGGGGGACGGCTCAAGAGACCCAGTACTTC. Protein product: CASSVGGTAQETQYF.

The chain is built from TRBV20-1 and TRBJ2-3; 10 bases map to TRBD2. Trimming at V came to 3 bases and at J to 7 bases, leaving 7 bases not matched to a gene. The CDR3 has 14 amino acids. Germline values: CDR1 DFQATT, CDR2 SNEGSKA (reference sequence). CDR3 DNA: TGCAGTGCTAGTATCACTAGCGGGACGTATACGCAGTATTTT. It codes for CSASITSGTYTQYF.

CDR3 in DNA: TGTGCCACCAGCAGAGACAGGACCTACACCGGGGAGCTGTTTTTT. This codes for CATSRDRTYTGELFF. The genes are TRBV15 and TRBJ2-2; the D is unclear. The CDR3 loop spans 15 amino acids. Per germline, CDR1 LNHNV and CDR2 YYDKDF (reference sequence). Deletions cut 0 bases from V and 3 bases from J, with 8 bases between.

The J gene is TRBJ2-7, the V gene TRBV5-1; no definite D call. There are 15 residues in the CDR3. Germline lookup yields CDR1 SGHRS and CDR2 YFSETQ. V was shortened by 0 bases and J by 0 bases, with 10 bases between the two germline ends. This CDR3 reads CASSLGVRNSYEQYF. Here the CDR3 DNA reads TGCGCCAGCAGCTTGGGGGTCAGGAACTCCTACGAGCAGTACTTC.

The V call is TRBV29-1, the J call TRBJ1-2; the D gene is possibly TRBD1 (5 bases). There are 12 residues in the CDR3. Trimming removed 3 bases from V and 8 bases from J, with 13 bases in between. The V gene's germline CDR1 is SQVTM and CDR2 ANQGSEA. The CDR3 here is CSVEGPGRGYTF. As DNA, the CDR3 is TGCAGCGTTGAGGGGCCAGGGCGCGGCTACACCTTC. The full variable domain, rest sourced from reference TRBV29-1 and TRBJ1-2, is SAVISQKPSRDICQRGTSLTIQCQVDSQVTMMFWYRQQPGQSLTLIATANQGSEATYESGFVIDKFPISRPNLTFSTLTVSNMSPEDSSIYLCSVEGPGRGYTFGSGTRLTVV.

The rearrangement uses TRBV20-1 and TRBJ2-7; D perhaps matches TRBD1 (5 bases). With the DNA end fitting TRBJ2-5 better, the J assignment may be wrong. CDR3 size: 14 residues. Germline V gene sequence: CDR1 DFQATT, CDR2 SNEGSKA (reference sequence). The CDR3 DNA reads as TGCAGTGCTAGAGGGTCCCAGGGTTGGGAGACCCAGTACTTC. This translates into CSARGSQGWETQYF.

The V and J genes are TRBV6-1 and TRBJ2-4, with 7 positions matching TRBD1. Germline assignment: CDR1 MNHNS and CDR2 SASEGT. V gave up 6 bases and J gave up 0 bases; unmatched junction bases: 14. The CDR3 is 18 residues long. As DNA, the CDR3 is TGTGCCAGCAGGGATCTGACCGGGACAGACCTAGCCAAAAACATTCAGTACTTC. Residues: CASRDLTGTDLAKNIQYF.

The genes are TRBV28 and TRBJ2-1; 7 bases match TRBD2. Trimming cost V 6 bases and J 5 bases; bases outside gene matches: 10. The CDR3 has 15 residues. Germline CDR1 and CDR2: MDHEN and SYDVKM. This CDR3 is CASSLGLVLDNEQFF. CDR3 in DNA: TGTGCCAGCAGCCTCGGACTAGTTCTAGACAATGAGCAGTTCTTC. Supplemented by reference TRBV28 and TRBJ2-1, the full variable domain reads DVKVTQSSRYLVKRTGEKVFLECVQDMDHENMFWYRQDPGLGLRLIYFSYDVKMKEKGDIPEGYSVSREKKERFSLILESASTNQTSMYLCASSLGLVLDNEQFFGPGTRLTVL.

This clonotype has just a few counts. The V gene is TRBV2, the J gene TRBJ1-2, with D perhaps matching TRBD1 (5 bases). This CDR3 comprises 12 residues. Germline V lookup: CDR1 SNHLY, CDR2 FYNNEI. V was pared by 7 bases and J by 5 bases, with 11 bases between. In DNA form, the CDR3 reads TGTGCCAGCACCGTCGACAGATATGGCTACACCTTC. It yields the protein CASTVDRYGYTF.

This clonotype was observed once. The chain carries TRBV7-2 and TRBJ1-6; the D gene is possibly TRBD1 (5 bases). Deletions cut 5 bases from V and 7 bases from J, with 15 bases between. The CDR3 totals 15 residues. Germline CDR1 reads SGHTA; CDR2 reads FQGNSA. The CDR3 reads CASSISPGPNSPLHF. CDR3 coding DNA: TGTGCCAGCAGCATCTCGCCGGGACCCAATTCACCCCTCCACTTT.

V is TRBV3-1 and J is TRBJ1-5; 8 bases match TRBD1. The J segment lost 4 bases and the V segment lost 6 bases, leaving 11 bases of the junction unmatched. The CDR3 has 16 amino acids. Germline V gene data show CDR1 as LGHDT and CDR2 as YNNKEL (reference sequence). The DNA for the CDR3 is TGTGCCAGCAGTCACTCAGACAGGGGCGGAAATCAGCCCCAGCATTTT. Its protein is CASSHSDRGGNQPQHF.

Only a few counts were recorded for this clonotype. This chain links TRBV9 with TRBJ2-7; the match to TRBD1 covers 9 bases. CDR1 is SGDLS and CDR2 is YYNGEE in the germline V gene. The CDR3 spans 15 residues. V was pared by 0 bases and J by 1 base, with 2 bases of the junction left unmatched. The CDR3 protein is CASSVAGTGSYEQYF. Written as DNA, the CDR3 is TGTGCCAGCAGCGTAGCCGGGACAGGGTCCTACGAGCAGTACTTC.

The CDR3 bases are TGTGCCAGCAGCGTAGAGCGGGGACAGTACACAGATACGCAGTATTTT. This translates into CASSVERGQYTDTQYF. The gene calls are TRBV9 and TRBJ2-3; the D gene could be TRBD1 or TRBD2 (7 bases each). Trimming removed 0 bases from V and 2 bases from J, with 13 bases in between. Germline loops: CDR1 SGDLS, CDR2 YYNGEE. This CDR3 is built from 16 residues.

The chain carries TRBV29-1 and TRBJ2-5, with D perhaps matching TRBD1 (6 bases). Germline CDR1 SQVTM, CDR2 ANQGSEA. Trimming left V 5 bases short and J 1 base short, with 11 bases between. CDR3 length equals 13 residues. The DNA for the CDR3 is TGCAGCGTTCTTGGGGGCAGCCAAGAGACCCAGTACTTC. This codes for CSVLGGSQETQYF.

A few counts support this clonotype. The gene calls are TRBV5-1 and TRBJ2-7; the match to TRBD1 covers 8 bases. This CDR3 has 16 residues. After removal of 0 bases from V and 2 bases from J, the junction contained 7 bases not matched to a gene. In germline, CDR1 is SGHRS, CDR2 YFSETQ. CDR3 protein: CASSLAIRTGTYEQYF. The DNA for the CDR3 is TGCGCCAGCAGCTTGGCAATTCGGACAGGGACCTACGAGCAGTACTTC.

The chain carries TRBV27 and TRBJ2-1, with D tentatively TRBD1 (5 bases). Germline CDR1 reads MNHEY; CDR2 reads SMNVEV (reference sequence). V was cut by 10 bases and J by 5 bases, with 6 bases left in between. The length of the CDR3 is 10 residues. CDR3 nucleotides: TGTGCCACAGGGAACAATGAGCAGTTCTTC. This gives the protein CATGNNEQFF.

The table lists this clonotype with a few counts. The chain recombines TRBV4-1 with TRBJ2-1, with 7 bases fitting TRBD2. The CDR3 extends over 15 amino acids. CDR1 and CDR2 from the germline V gene are MGHRA and YSYEKL. Trimming took 0 bases from V and 8 from J; bases not matched to a gene: 7. CDR3 DNA: TGCGCCAGCAGCCAAGAAAGGCGGGAGATCGATGAGCAGTTCTTC. Its protein is CASSQERREIDEQFF.

This clonotype was counted between two and nine times. The chain recombines TRBV7-9 with TRBJ2-3; maybe TRBD1 (6 bases). Germline V gene sequence: CDR1 SEHNR, CDR2 FQNEAQ (reference sequence). CDR3 length: 17 residues. Trimming cost V 2 bases and J 3 bases, with 18 bases left between them. CDR3 protein: CASSLQGLVARTDTQYF. DNA of the CDR3: TGTGCCAGCAGCTTACAGGGGTTGGTAGCACGGACAGATACGCAGTATTTT.

The chain joins TRBV14 to TRBJ2-2, with 11 nucleotides matching TRBD1. Germline V CDR1 and CDR2: SGHDN, FVKESK. The J segment lost 6 bases and the V segment lost 6 bases, leaving 9 bases of the junction unmatched. There are 16 residues in the CDR3. CDR3 loop: CASRHRDRGFPGELFF. CDR3 DNA sequence: TGTGCCAGCAGGCACCGGGACAGGGGGTTTCCCGGGGAGCTGTTTTTT.

The V call is TRBV12-3 or TRBV12-4, the J call TRBJ2-4; perhaps TRBD1 as D (6 bases). The assigned J gene may be wrong: the sequence end matches TRBJ2-7 better. This CDR3 is 14 amino acids long. DNA for the CDR3: TGTGCCAGCAGTTTACCCAACAGGGCCTCCGAGCAGTACTTC. As protein: CASSLPNRASEQYF.